Shown below are 5 T cell receptor beta chains from a single sample sequenced in a study of shared clonotypes between healthy human individuals. Profiling relied on immunoSEQ multiplex PCR, and the TCRdb table lists in-frame clones only, not all of them. The sample records around 1.1 million clones, about 72% being singletons. Sequenced material: memory CD4+ T cells from PBMCs. Regarding subset: CD45RA-negative fraction. These receptors came from a man between 18 and 35 years old in good health. Some clones in this sample may be carry-over from other donors' samples.

V gene TRBV30 combines with J gene TRBJ2-4, with 8 bases that match TRBD1. Per the germline V gene, CDR1 is GTSNPN and CDR2 is SVGIG (reference sequence). There are 14 residues in the CDR3. The ends lost 0 bases at V and 7 bases at J; junction bases unmatched: 5. The CDR3 here is CAWSVRDRLNIQYF. CDR3 DNA sequence: TGTGCCTGGAGTGTCAGGGACAGGTTGAACATTCAGTACTTC.

The chain combines TRBV7-3 with TRBJ2-1; D is tentatively TRBD1 or TRBD2 (6 bases each). The CDR3 runs to 15 residues. CDR1 and CDR2 from the germline V gene are SGHTA and FQGTGA. Trimming took off 5 bases at V and 2 bases at J, with 13 bases between the two ends. The CDR3 loop reads CASSLEGGTYNEQFF. CDR3 bases: TGTGCCAGCAGCCTTGAGGGGGGAACCTACAATGAGCAGTTCTTC.

This chain joins TRBV19 and TRBJ1-1; TRBD1 might be the D (6 bases). V lost 6 bases and J 2 bases, leaving 10 bases between the germline ends. CDR1 and CDR2 (germline): LNHDA, SQIVND (reference sequence). CDR3 size: 13 residues. Here the CDR3 DNA reads TGTGCCAGTAGGACAGGCCTTAACACTGAAGCTTTCTTT. Translated, it gives CASRTGLNTEAFF.

This clone is a singleton in its sample. V is TRBV10-1 and J is TRBJ2-2, with TRBD1 identical over 7 bases. Germline V gives CDR1 WNHNN, CDR2 SYGVQD (reference sequence). This CDR3 has 13 amino acids. Germline trimming cut 5 bases from V and 8 bases from J; bases unmatched to any gene: 5. CDR3 region: CASSRDREGELFF. CDR3 nucleotide sequence: TGCGCCAGCAGTCGCGACAGGGAAGGGGAGCTGTTTTTT.

The gene calls are TRBV28 and TRBJ1-5; TRBD1 is a possible D gene (5 bases). There are 15 residues in the CDR3. The germline CDR1 and CDR2 sequences are MDHEN and SYDVKM. V lost 1 base and J lost 4, with 11 bases in between. DNA of the CDR3: TGTGCCAGCAGTTTATCGGGGGAGAGAAATCAGCCCCAGCATTTT. Its translation is CASSLSGERNQPQHF.